This T cell receptor (beta chain) was identified during a study of blood T cell repertoires in COVID-19. Data came from immunoSEQ multiplex PCR; TCRdb stores just in-frame clones and leaves some out. Among roughly 130,000 clones, 60% to 85% were seen once, and the ten largest hold roughly 15%. Input material: peripheral blood. The receptor was isolated from a man aged 50 to 59 with acute or convalescent COVID-19.

The DNA for the CDR3 is TGTGCCACCATGGCGGACGGGGGGACTTACAATGAGCAGTTCTTC. Amino acids: CATMADGGTYNEQFF. This chain connects TRBV24-1 to TRBJ2-1; 7 bases line up with TRBD2. Trimming removed 8 bases from V and 4 bases from J; junction bases left unmatched: 10. This CDR3 is 15 amino acids long. Germline loops: CDR1 KGHDR, CDR2 SFDVKD.